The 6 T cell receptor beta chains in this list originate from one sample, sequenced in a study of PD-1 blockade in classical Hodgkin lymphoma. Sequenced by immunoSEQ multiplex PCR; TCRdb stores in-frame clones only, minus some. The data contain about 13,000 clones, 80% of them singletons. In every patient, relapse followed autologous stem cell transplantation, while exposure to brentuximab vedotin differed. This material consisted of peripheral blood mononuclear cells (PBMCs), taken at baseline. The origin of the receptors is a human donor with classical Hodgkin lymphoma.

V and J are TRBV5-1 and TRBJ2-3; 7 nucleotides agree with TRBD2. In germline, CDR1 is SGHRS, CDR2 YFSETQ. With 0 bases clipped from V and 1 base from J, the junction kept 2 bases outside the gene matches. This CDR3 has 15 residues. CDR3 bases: TGCGCCAGCAGCTTGGCTAGCGGAGGCACAGATACGCAGTATTTT. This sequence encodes CASSLASGGTDTQYF. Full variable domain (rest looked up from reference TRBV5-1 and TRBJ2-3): KAGVTQTPRYLIKTRGQQVTLSCSPISGHRSVSWYQQTPGQGLQFLFEYFSETQRNKGNFPGRFSGRQFSNSRSEMNVSTLELGDSALYLCASSLASGGTDTQYFGPGTRLTVL.

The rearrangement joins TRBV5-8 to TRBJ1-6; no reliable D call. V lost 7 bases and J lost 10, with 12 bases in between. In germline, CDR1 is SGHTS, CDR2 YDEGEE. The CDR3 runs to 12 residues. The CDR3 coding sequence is TGTGCCAGCGGTTACCGCGGGTCACCCCTCCACTTT. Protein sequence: CASGYRGSPLHF.

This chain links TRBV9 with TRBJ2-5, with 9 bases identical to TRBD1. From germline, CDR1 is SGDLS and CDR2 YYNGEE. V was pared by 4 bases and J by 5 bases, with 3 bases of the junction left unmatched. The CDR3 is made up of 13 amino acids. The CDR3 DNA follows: TGTGCCAGCAGCAGGACAGGGGACGAGACCCAGTACTTC. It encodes CASSRTGDETQYF.

The CDR3 region is CASSQAPPPFNLEQYF. The CDR3 coding sequence is TGCGCCAGCAGCCAAGCTCCGCCACCCTTTAATTTGGAGCAGTACTTC. V gene TRBV4-1 combines with J gene TRBJ2-7; D is undetermined. In germline, CDR1 is MGHRA, CDR2 YSYEKL. The CDR3 has 16 amino acids. Trimming removed 1 base at V and 7 bases at J, with 20 bases between.

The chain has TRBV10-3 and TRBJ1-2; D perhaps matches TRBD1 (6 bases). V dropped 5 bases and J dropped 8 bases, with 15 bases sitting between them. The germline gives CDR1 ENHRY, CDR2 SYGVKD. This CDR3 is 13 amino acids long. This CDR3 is CAISPNRAGGYTF. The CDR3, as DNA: TGTGCCATCAGTCCGAACAGGGCTGGGGGCTACACCTTC.

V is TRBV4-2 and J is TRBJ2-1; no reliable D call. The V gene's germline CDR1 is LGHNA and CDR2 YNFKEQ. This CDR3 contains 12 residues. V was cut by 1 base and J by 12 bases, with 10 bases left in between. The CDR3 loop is CASSQGTGRQFF. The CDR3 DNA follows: TGTGCCAGCAGCCAAGGAACGGGCCGGCAGTTCTTC.